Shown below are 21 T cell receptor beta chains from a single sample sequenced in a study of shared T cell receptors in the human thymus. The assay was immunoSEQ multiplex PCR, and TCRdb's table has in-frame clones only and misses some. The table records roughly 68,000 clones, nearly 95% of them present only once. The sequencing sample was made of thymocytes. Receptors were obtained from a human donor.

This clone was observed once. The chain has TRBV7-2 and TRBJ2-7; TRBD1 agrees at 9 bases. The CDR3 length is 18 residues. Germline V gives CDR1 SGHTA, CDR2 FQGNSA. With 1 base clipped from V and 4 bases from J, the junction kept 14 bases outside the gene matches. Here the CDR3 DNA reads TGTGCCAGCAGCTTAGAAGGGGGTGAAGGACAGGGGTCTTACGAGCAGTACTTC. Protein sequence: CASSLEGGEGQGSYEQYF.

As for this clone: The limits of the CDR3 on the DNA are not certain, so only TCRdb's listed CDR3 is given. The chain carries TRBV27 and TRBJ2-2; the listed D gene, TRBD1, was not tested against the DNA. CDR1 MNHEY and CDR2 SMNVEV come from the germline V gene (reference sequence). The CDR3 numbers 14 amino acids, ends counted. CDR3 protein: CASSFGPGDGELFF.

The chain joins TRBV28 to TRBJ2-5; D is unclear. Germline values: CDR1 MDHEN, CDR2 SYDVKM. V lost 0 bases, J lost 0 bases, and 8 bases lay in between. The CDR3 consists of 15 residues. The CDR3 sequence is CASSLCQQYQETQYF. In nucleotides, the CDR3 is TGTGCCAGCAGTTTATGCCAACAGTACCAAGAGACCCAGTACTTC. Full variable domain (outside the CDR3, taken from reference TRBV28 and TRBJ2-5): DVKVTQSSRYLVKRTGEKVFLECVQDMDHENMFWYRQDPGLGLRLIYFSYDVKMKEKGDIPEGYSVSREKKERFSLILESASTNQTSMYLCASSLCQQYQETQYFGPGTRLLVL.

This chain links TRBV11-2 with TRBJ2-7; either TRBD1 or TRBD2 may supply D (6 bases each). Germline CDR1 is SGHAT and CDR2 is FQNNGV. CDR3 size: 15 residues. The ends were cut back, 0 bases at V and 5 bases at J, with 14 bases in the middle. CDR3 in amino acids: CASSLDPVGGHEQYF. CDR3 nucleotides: TGTGCCAGCAGCTTAGATCCCGTCGGGGGCCACGAGCAGTACTTC.

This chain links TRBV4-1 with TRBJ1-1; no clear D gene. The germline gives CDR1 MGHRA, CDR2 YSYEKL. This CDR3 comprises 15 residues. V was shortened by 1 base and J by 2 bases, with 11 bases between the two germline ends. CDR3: CASSQVRQSNTEAFF. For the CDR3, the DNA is TGCGCCAGCAGCCAAGTAAGACAATCTAACACTGAAGCTTTCTTT.

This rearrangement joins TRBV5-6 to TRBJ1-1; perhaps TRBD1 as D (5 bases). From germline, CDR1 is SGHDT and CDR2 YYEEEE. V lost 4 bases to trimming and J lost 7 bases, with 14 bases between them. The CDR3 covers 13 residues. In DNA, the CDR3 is TGTGCCAGCAGCAACAGGAGGCTAGGTGAAGCTTTCTTT. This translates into CASSNRRLGEAFF.

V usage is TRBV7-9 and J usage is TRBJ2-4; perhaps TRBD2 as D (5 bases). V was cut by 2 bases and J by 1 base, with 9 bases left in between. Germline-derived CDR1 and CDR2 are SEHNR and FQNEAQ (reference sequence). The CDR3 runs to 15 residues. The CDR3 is CASSLFGGAKNIQYF. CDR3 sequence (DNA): TGTGCCAGCAGCTTATTTGGCGGGGCCAAAAACATTCAGTACTTC.

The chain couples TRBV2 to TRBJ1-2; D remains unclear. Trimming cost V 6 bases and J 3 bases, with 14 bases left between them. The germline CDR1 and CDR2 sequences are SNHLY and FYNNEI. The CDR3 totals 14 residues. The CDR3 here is CASRLPKADYGYTF. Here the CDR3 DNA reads TGTGCCAGCAGGTTGCCGAAGGCTGACTATGGCTACACCTTC.

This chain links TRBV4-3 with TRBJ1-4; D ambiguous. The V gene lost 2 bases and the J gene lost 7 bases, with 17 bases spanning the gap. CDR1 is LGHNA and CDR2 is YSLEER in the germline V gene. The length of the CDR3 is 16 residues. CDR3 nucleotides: TGCGCCAGCAGCCAAACGTCTGCGCCAAGTAGTGAAAAACTGTTTTTT. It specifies CASSQTSAPSSEKLFF.

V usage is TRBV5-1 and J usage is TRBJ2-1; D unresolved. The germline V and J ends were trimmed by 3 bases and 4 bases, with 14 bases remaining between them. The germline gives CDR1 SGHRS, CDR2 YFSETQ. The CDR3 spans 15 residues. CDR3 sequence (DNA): TGCGCCAGCAGCTCCTCATGGGGTGATTACAATGAGCAGTTCTTC. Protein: CASSSSWGDYNEQFF.

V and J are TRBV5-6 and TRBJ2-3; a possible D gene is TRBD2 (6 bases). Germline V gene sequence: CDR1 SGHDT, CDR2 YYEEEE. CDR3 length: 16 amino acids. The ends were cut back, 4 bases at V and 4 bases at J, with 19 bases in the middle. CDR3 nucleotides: TGTGCCAGCAGCCCGATTCCTCTAGCGATCGCAGATACGCAGTATTTT. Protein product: CASSPIPLAIADTQYF.

The CDR3 DNA reads as TGTGCCAGCAGCCTCAGACCGGCGGAATTCGGGGCCTACAATGAGCAGTTCTTC. It yields the protein CASSLRPAEFGAYNEQFF. This chain joins TRBV11-1 and TRBJ2-1, with D possibly TRBD2 on 5 matching bases. V lost 5 bases, J lost 2 bases, and 22 bases lay in between. This CDR3 contains 18 residues. Germline CDR1 SGHAT, CDR2 FQDESV (reference sequence).

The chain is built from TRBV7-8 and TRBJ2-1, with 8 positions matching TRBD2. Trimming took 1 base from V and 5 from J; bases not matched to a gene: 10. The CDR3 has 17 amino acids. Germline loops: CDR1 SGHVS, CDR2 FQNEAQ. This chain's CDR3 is CASSLGPPGGVHNEQFF. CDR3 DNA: TGTGCCAGCAGCTTAGGCCCCCCGGGGGGGGTCCACAATGAGCAGTTCTTC.

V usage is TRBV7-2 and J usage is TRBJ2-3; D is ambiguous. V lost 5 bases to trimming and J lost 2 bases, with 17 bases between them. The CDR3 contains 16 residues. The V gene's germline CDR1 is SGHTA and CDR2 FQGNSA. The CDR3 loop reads CASSRSEAGVTDTQYF. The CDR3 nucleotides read TGTGCCAGCAGCCGGTCAGAAGCTGGCGTCACAGATACGCAGTATTTT.

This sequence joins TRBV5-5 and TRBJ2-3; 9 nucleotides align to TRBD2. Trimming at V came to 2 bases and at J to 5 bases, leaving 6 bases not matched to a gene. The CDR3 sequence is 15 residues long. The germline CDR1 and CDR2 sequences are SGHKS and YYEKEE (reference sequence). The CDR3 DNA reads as TGTGCCAGCAGCTTTTTAGCGGGGGCCGAAGATACGCAGTATTTT. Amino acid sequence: CASSFLAGAEDTQYF.

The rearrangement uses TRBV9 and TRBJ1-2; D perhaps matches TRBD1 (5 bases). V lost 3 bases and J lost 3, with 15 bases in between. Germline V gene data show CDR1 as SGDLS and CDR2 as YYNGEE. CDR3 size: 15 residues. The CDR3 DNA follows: TGTGCCAGCAGCGCCCAGGGTGAAATTGACTATGGCTACACCTTC. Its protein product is CASSAQGEIDYGYTF.

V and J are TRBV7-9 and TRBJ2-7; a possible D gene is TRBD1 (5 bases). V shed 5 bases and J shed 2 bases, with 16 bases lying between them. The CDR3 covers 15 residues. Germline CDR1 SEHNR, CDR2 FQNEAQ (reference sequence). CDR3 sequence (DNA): TGTGCCAGCAGCCCCCAGGGATCCATAACCTACGAGCAGTACTTC. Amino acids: CASSPQGSITYEQYF.

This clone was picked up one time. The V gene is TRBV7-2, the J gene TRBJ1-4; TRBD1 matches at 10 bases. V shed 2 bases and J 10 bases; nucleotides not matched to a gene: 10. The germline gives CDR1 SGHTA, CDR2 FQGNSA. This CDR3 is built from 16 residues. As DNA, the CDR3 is TGTGCCAGCAGCTTAAGTGGTGGACAGGGGGGCGGAAAACTGTTTTTT. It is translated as CASSLSGGQGGGKLFF.

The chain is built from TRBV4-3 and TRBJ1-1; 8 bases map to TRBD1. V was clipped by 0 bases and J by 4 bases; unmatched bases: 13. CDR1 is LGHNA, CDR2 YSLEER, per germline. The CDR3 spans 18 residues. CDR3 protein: CASSQEPSARGHSTEAFF. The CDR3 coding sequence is TGCGCCAGCAGCCAAGAACCCTCGGCCAGGGGGCATAGCACTGAAGCTTTCTTT.

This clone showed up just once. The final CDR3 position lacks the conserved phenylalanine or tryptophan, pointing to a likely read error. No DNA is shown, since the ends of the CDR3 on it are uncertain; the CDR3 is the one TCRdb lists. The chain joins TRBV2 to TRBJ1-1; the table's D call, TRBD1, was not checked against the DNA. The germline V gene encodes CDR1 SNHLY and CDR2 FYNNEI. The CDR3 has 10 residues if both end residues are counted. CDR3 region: CASMDSRIRR.

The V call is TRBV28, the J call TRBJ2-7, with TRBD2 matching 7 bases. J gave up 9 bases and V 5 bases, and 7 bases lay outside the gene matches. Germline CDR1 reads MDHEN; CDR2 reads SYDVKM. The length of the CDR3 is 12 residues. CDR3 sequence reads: CASSMRGTPQYF. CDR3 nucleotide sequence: TGTGCCAGCAGTATGCGGGGGACCCCGCAGTACTTC.